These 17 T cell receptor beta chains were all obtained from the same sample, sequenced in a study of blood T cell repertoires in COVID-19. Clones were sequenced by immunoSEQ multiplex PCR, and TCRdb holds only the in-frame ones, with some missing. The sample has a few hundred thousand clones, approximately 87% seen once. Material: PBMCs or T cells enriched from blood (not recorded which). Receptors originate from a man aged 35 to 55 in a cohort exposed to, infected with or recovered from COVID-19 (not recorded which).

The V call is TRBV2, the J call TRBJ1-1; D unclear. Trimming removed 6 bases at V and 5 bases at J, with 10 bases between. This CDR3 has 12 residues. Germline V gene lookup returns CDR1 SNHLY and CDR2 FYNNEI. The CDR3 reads CASREERTEAFF. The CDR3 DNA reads TGTGCCAGCAGGGAGGAGAGGACTGAAGCTTTCTTT. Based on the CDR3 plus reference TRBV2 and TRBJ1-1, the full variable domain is EPEVTQTPSHQVTQMGQEVILRCVPISNHLYFYWYRQILGQKVEFLVSFYNNEISEKSEIFDDQFSVERPDGSNFTLKIRSTKLEDSAMYFCASREERTEAFFGQGTRLTVV.

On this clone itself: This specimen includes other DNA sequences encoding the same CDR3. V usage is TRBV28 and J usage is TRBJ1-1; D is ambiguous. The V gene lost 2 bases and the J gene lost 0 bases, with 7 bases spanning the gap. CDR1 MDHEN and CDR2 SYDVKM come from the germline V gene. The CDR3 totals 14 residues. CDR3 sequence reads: CASSLGRLNTEAFF. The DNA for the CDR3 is TGTGCCAGCAGTTTAGGCAGATTGAACACTGAAGCTTTCTTT.

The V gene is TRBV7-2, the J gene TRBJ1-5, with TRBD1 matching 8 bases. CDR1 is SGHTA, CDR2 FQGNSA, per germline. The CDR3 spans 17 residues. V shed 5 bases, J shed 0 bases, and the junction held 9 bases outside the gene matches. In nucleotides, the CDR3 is TGTGCCAGCAGCCCCCGGACAGGGTCTACTAGCAATCAGCCCCAGCATTTT. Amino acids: CASSPRTGSTSNQPQHF.

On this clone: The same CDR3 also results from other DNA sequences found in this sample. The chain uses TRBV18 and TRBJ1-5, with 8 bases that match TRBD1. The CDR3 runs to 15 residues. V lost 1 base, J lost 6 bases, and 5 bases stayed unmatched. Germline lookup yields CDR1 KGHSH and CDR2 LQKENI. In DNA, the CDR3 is TGTGCCAGCTCACCACTCGGACAGGGAAGTCAGCCCCAGCATTTT. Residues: CASSPLGQGSQPQHF.

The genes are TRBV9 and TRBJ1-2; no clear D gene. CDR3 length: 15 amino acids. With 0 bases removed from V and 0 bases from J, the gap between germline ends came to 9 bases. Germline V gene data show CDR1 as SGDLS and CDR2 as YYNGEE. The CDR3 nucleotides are TGTGCCAGCAGCGTAGGCCCCCAGACTAACTATGGCTACACCTTC. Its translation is CASSVGPQTNYGYTF.

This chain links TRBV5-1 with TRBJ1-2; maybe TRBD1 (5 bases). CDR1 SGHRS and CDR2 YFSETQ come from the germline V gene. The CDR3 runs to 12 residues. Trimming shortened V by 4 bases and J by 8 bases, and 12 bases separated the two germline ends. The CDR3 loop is CASSPLGQGYTF. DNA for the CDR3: TGCGCCAGCAGCCCCCTGGGGCAAGGCTACACCTTC. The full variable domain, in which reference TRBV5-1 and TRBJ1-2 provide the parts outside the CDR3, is KAGVTQTPRYLIKTRGQQVTLSCSPISGHRSVSWYQQTPGQGLQFLFEYFSETQRNKGNFPGRFSGRQFSNSRSEMNVSTLELGDSALYLCASSPLGQGYTFGSGTRLTVV.

The CDR3 DNA is TGTGCCAGCAGTTACTCGTTAGCGGGGGCACGCGAGCAGTACTTC. Its translation is CASSYSLAGAREQYF. The chain joins TRBV6-2 or TRBV6-3 to TRBJ2-7; TRBD2 aligns across 9 bases. Germline V gene data show CDR1 as MNHEY and CDR2 as SVGEGT. Germline trimming cut 0 bases from V and 6 bases from J; bases unmatched to any gene: 6. CDR3 length: 15 amino acids.

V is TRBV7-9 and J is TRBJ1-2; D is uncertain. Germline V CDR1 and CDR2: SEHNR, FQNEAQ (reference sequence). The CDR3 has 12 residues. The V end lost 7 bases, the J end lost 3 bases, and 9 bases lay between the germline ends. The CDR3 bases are TGTGCCAGCAACCGACACGACTATGGCTACACCTTC. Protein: CASNRHDYGYTF. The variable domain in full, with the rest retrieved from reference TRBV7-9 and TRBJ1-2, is DTGVSQNPRHKITKRGQNVTFRCDPISEHNRLYWYRQTLGQGPEFLTYFQNEAQLEKSRLLSDRFSAERPKGSFSTLEIQRTEQGDSAMYLCASNRHDYGYTFGSGTRLTVV.

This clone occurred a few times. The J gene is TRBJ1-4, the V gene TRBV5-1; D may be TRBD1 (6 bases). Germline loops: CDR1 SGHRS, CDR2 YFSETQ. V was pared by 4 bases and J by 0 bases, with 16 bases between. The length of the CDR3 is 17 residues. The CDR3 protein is CASSTGTLVPTNEKLFF. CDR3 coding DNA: TGCGCCAGCAGCACCGGGACACTAGTTCCAACTAATGAAAAACTGTTTTTT. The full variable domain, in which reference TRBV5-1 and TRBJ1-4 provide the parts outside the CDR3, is KAGVTQTPRYLIKTRGQQVTLSCSPISGHRSVSWYQQTPGQGLQFLFEYFSETQRNKGNFPGRFSGRQFSNSRSEMNVSTLELGDSALYLCASSTGTLVPTNEKLFFGSGTQLSVL.

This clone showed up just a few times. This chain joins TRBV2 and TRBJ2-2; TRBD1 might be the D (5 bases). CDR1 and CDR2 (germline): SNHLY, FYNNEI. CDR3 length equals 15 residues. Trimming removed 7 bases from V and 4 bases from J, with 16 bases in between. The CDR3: CASNRAGPSTGELFF. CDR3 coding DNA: TGTGCCAGCAATCGGGCAGGGCCTAGCACCGGGGAGCTGTTTTTT.

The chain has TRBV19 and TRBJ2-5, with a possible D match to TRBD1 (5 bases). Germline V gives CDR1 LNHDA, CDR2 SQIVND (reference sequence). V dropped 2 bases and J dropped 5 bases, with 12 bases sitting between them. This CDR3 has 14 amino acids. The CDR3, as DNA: TGTGCCAGTAGTATATTGGGGCTGGGGGAGACCCAGTACTTC. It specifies CASSILGLGETQYF. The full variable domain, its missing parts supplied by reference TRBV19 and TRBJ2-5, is DGGITQSPKYLFRKEGQNVTLSCEQNLNHDAMYWYRQDPGQGLRLIYYSQIVNDFQKGDIAEGYSVSREKKESFPLTVTSAQKNPTAFYLCASSILGLGETQYFGPGTRLLVL.

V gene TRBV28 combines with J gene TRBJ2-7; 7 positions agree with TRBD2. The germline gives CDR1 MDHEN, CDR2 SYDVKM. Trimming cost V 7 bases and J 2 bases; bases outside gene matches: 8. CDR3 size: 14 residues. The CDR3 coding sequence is TGTGCCAGCACCCAGGGAGGGAGCACCTACGAGCAGTACTTC. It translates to CASTQGGSTYEQYF.

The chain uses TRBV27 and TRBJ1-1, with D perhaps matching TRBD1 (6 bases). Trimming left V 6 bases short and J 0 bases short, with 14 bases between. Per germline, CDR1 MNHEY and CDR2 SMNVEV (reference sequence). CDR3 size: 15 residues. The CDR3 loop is CASRSIGQLNTEAFF. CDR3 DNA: TGTGCCAGCAGGTCAATCGGACAGTTGAACACTGAAGCTTTCTTT.

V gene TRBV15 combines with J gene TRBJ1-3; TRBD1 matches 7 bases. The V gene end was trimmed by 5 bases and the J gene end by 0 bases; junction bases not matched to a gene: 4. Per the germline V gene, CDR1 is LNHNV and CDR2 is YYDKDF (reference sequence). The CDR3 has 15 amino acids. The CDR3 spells CATSRDRNSGNTIYF. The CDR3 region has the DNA TGTGCCACCAGCCGGGACAGAAACTCTGGAAACACCATATATTTT.

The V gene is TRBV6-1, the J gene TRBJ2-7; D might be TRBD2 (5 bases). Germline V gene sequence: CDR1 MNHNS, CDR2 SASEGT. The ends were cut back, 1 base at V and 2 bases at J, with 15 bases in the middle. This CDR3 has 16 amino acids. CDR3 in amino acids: CASSEGWSGRAYEQYF. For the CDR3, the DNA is TGTGCCAGCAGTGAAGGGTGGAGCGGAAGAGCCTACGAGCAGTACTTC.

The DNA of the CDR3 is TGTGCCAGCAGCACCAGCCGGGAAAACACTGAAGCTTTCTTT. Translating it yields CASSTSRENTEAFF. The V and J genes are TRBV11-2 and TRBJ1-1; D ambiguous. Germline CDR1 reads SGHAT; CDR2 reads FQNNGV. The length of the CDR3 is 14 residues. V lost 5 bases and J 2 bases, leaving 12 bases between the germline ends.

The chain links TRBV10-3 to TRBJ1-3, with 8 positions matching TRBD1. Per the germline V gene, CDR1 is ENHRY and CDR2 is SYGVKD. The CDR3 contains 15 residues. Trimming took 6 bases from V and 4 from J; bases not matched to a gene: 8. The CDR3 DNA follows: TGTGCCATCAGATGGGACAGGACTGGCGGAAACACCATATATTTT. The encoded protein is CAIRWDRTGGNTIYF.